A selection of T cell receptor beta chains follows, all from one sample in a study of cytomegalovirus exposure and HLA in healthy donors. The data were produced by immunoSEQ multiplex PCR, yet TCRdb's version contains in-frame clones alone and is incomplete. The data hold approximately 110,000 clones, with under 70% observed a single time. The sequenced sample was PBMCs. These receptor sequences come from a man aged 18 to 35 in good health and CMV-seropositive. Each CDR3 is given with its conserved first and last residue. D genes are given only for firm matches. Expanded clones get a size class; other rows say once, few or many, or leave the size out.

d_call	clone_size	v_call	j_call	cdr3_aa	cdr3_nt
-	few	TRBV20-1	TRBJ1-1	CSAREAFEAFF	TGCAGTGCTAGGGAGGCCTTTGAAGCTTTCTTT
TRBD2	-	TRBV7-9	TRBJ2-1	CASSLPARLAGNSNEQFF	TGTGCCAGCAGCTTACCTGCAAGACTAGCGGGGAATAGCAATGAGCAGTTCTTC
TRBD2	once	TRBV5-1	TRBJ2-7	CASRGTSPGEQYF	TGCGCCAGCAGGGGGACTAGCCCGGGAGAGCAGTATTTC
-	-	TRBV9	TRBJ1-5	CASSTSGDQPQHF	TGTGCCAGCAGCACATCAGGGGATCAGCCCCAGCATTTT
TRBD1	-	TRBV15	TRBJ2-7	CATSSGTAPSYEQYF	TGTGCCACCAGCAGCGGGACAGCCCCTTCCTACGAGCAGTACTTC
-	-	TRBV29-1	TRBJ1-2	CSVSGSVGYTF	TGCAGCGTTTCGGGGAGCGTAGGCTACACCTTC
TRBD1	-	TRBV6-5	TRBJ2-1	CASSYGGTGTGYEQFF	TGTGCCAGCAGTTACGGAGGGACAGGGACGGGGTATGAGCAGTTCTTC
-	once	TRBV6-6	TRBJ1-5	CASSKGGGNQPQHF	TGTGCCAGCAGTAAAGGGGGAGGCAATCAGCCCCAGCATTTT
TRBD2	few	TRBV10-2	TRBJ2-2	CASEISGGNTGELFF	TGCGCCAGCGAGATAAGCGGGGGGAACACCGGGGAGCTGTTTTTT
-	-	TRBV6-5	TRBJ2-2	CASSYRSSRYTGELFF	TGTGCCAGCAGTTACAGGTCTAGCAGGTACACCGGGGAGCTGTTTTTT
TRBD2	once	TRBV30	TRBJ2-2	CAWSGALAGFLNTGELFF	TGTGCCTGGAGTGGCGCACTAGCGGGATTTTTAAACACCGGGGAGCTGTTTTTT
TRBD1	-	TRBV27	TRBJ2-2	CASSPKGAPGELFF	TGTGCCAGCAGTCCAAAGGGGGCCCCCGGGGAGCTGTTTTTT
-	few	TRBV10-3	TRBJ2-7	CAISDWASQSYEQYF	TGTGCCATCAGTGATTGGGCTAGCCAAAGCTACGAGCAGTACTTC
-	-	TRBV5-1	TRBJ1-1	CASSLRRDKNTEAFF	TGCGCCAGCAGCCTCCGCCGGGACAAAAACACTGAAGCTTTCTTT
-	-	TRBV5-1	TRBJ1-2	CASSLVQADYGYTF	TGCGCCAGCAGCTTGGTCCAGGCCGACTATGGCTACACCTTC
-	-	TRBV28	TRBJ1-2	CATAGERYGYTF	TGTGCCACTGCGGGGGAACGGTATGGCTACACCTTC
-	-	TRBV7-9	TRBJ2-5	CASATPVAETQYF	TGTGCCAGCGCGACGCCGGTAGCGGAGACCCAGTACTTC
TRBD2	-	TRBV6-4	TRBJ2-3	CASSDLAGGPDTQYF	TGTGCCAGCAGTGACCTAGCGGGGGGGCCAGATACGCAGTATTTT
TRBD1	-	TRBV7-9	TRBJ2-1	CASSRGTGASNEQFF	TGTGCCAGCAGCAGGGGGACAGGGGCGAGCAATGAGCAGTTCTTC
TRBD2	-	TRBV10-3	TRBJ2-5	CAISGGGAIETQYF	TGTGCCATCTCTGGCGGGGGGGCCATAGAGACCCAGTACTTC
-	-	TRBV11-3	TRBJ2-6	CASSLGGSGANVLTF	TGTGCCAGCAGCTTAGGAGGATCTGGGGCCAACGTCCTGACTTTC
TRBD2	-	TRBV5-6	TRBJ2-1	CASSLAGLDSGGNEQFF	TGTGCCAGCAGCTTGGCCGGTTTGGATAGCGGGGGTAATGAGCAGTTCTTC
TRBD2	-	TRBV5-8	TRBJ2-3	CASSLVRGDTDTQYF	TGTGCCAGCAGCTTGGTTCGGGGGGACACAGATACGCAGTATTTT
-	-	TRBV2	TRBJ1-1	CASSEVRTANFEAFF	TGTGCCAGCAGTGAGGTCAGGACAGCGAACTTTGAAGCTTTCTTT
-	-	TRBV21-1	TRBJ2-5	CASSSRDRGPNQETQYF	TGTGCCAGCAGCAGTCGGGACAGGGGCCCGAACCAAGAGACCCAGTACTTC
TRBD1	-	TRBV6-5	TRBJ1-2	CASSYDGDRVYGYTF	TGTGCCAGCAGTTACGATGGGGACAGGGTCTATGGCTACACCTTC
TRBD1	-	TRBV9	TRBJ1-2	CASSVDRDYGYTF	TGTGCCAGCAGCGTTGACAGGGACTATGGCTACACCTTC
-	-	TRBV10-2	TRBJ1-5	CASSSGQTGNQPQHF	TGCGCCAGCAGTTCCGGGCAGACGGGAAATCAGCCCCAGCATTTT
TRBD2	few	TRBV27	TRBJ2-7	CASSVAGIVYEQYF	TGTGCCAGCAGCGTAGCGGGGATCGTCTACGAGCAGTACTTC
-	-	TRBV7-9	TRBJ2-7	CASSFDSGVDEQYF	TGTGCCAGCAGCTTTGACAGTGGGGTCGACGAGCAGTACTTC
-	-	TRBV6-1	TRBJ1-2	CASRIDRGGYTF	TGTGCCAGCAGAATTGACAGAGGAGGCTACACCTTC
-	-	TRBV5-1	TRBJ1-5	CASSLLSGSDQPQHF	TGCGCCAGCAGCTTGTTGTCAGGGTCGGATCAGCCCCAGCATTTT
TRBD1	few	TRBV7-6	TRBJ2-2	CASSPMTGGMTGELFF	TGTGCCAGCAGCCCGATGACAGGGGGAATGACCGGGGAGCTGTTTTTT
TRBD2	-	TRBV6-5	TRBJ2-7	CASKASGTYEQYF	TGTGCCAGCAAGGCTAGCGGGACCTACGAGCAGTACTTC
-	once	TRBV11-3	TRBJ2-1	CASSLTGTYNEQFF	TGTGCCAGCAGCTTAACAGGCACCTACAATGAGCAGTTCTTC
TRBD1	-	TRBV2	TRBJ1-5	CASSRQGARQPQHF	TGTGCCAGCAGCCGACAGGGGGCGAGACAGCCCCAGCATTTT
-	-	TRBV10-3	TRBJ2-3	CAIKSTDTQYF	TGTGCCATCAAATCAACAGATACGCAGTATTTT
-	few	TRBV5-1	TRBJ2-1	CASSARHPRTNEQFF	TGCGCCAGCAGCGCAAGACACCCACGGACAAATGAGCAGTTCTTC
TRBD2	once	TRBV2	TRBJ2-1	CASRAGVGFNEQFF	TGTGCCAGCAGGGCGGGGGTGGGTTTCAATGAGCAGTTCTTC
TRBD1	-	TRBV2	TRBJ1-2	CASSEIPGGRGYGYTF	TGTGCCAGCAGTGAAATCCCAGGGGGCCGGGGCTATGGCTACACCTTC
-	-	TRBV2	TRBJ1-5	CASSGPLYQPQHF	TGTGCCAGCAGTGGGCCCCTTTATCAGCCCCAGCATTTT